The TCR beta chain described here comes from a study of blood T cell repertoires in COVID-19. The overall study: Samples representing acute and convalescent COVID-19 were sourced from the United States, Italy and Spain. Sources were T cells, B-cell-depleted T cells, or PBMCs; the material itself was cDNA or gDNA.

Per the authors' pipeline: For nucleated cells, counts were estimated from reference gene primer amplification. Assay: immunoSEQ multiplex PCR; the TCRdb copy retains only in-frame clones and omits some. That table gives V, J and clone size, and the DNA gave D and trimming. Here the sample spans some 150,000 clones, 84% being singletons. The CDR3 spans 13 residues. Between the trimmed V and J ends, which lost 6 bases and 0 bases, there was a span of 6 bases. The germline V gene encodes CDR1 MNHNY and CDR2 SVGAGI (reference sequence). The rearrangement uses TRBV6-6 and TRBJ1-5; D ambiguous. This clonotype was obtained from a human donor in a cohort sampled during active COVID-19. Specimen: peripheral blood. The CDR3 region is CASSPHSNQPQHF. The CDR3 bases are TGTGCCAGCAGCCCCCATAGCAATCAGCCCCAGCATTTT.